This T cell receptor (beta chain) was obtained from a study of shared clonotypes between healthy human individuals. The CDR3 consists of 13 residues. V lost 7 bases and J lost 15, with 22 bases in between. CDR1 MDHEN and CDR2 SYDVKM come from the germline V gene. The DNA input per sorted-subset replicate PCR was roughly 0.2 ug, corresponding to 32,000 or so T cell genomes. Libraries were prepared by immunoSEQ multiplex PCR; TCRdb keeps only in-frame clonotypes and omits some of them. Here the sample spans about 1.5 million clones, approximately 98% being singletons. Memory CD4+ cells were the fraction left after CD45RA+ naive selection.

The clonotype comes from a young man in good health. What was sequenced was naive CD4+ T cells sorted from blood. Subset reported: CD45RA+ positively selected. The rearrangement links TRBV28 to TRBJ2-1; a weak D match, TRBD2 (6 bases). CDR3 protein: CASNQPGLGVRFF. The CDR3 DNA is TGTGCCAGCAATCAACCGGGACTGGGCGTCCGGTTCTTC.